This T cell receptor delta chain derives from a study of Vδ1+ human thymocytes. Overall study results and limits: Thymic delta-chain repertoires held approximately 20% Vdelta2 sequences and few Vdelta3, despite high sort purity. Highly polyclonal TRG and TRD repertoires with Gaussian CDR3 length distributions appeared in thymus.

The template was reverse-transcribed extracted RNA. CDR3 amplicons came from multiplex PCR with pooled V-gene forward and constant-region reverse primers. TCRdb reanalyzed the multiplex PCR reads using CATT. The table lists some 55,000 delta-chain clones, approximately 16% of them singletons. The J segment lost 0 bases and the V segment lost 0 bases, leaving 8 bases of the junction unmatched. The CDR3 is 18 residues long. CDR1 and CDR2 (germline): TSWWSYY, QGS. Note on this clone: Its antigen remains unknown.

V is TRDV1 and J is TRDJ1; TRDD3 matches at 9 bases. The TCR originated in a boy in the first two years of life who had congenital heart surgery. The sample taken for sequencing was Vdelta1+ gamma-delta thymocytes from the thymus. Specified subset: FACS-sorted CD3+ TCRalphabeta- TCRVdelta1+ TCRVdelta2- thymocytes. CDR3 protein: CALGELSTGGRDTDKLIF. The CDR3 nucleotides are TGTGCTCTTGGGGAACTTTCCACTGGGGGACGTGACACCGATAAACTCATCTTT.